The present T cell receptor beta chain was sequenced within a study of Tregs in tolerant kidney transplant recipients. Findings of the study overall: Biological reproducibility was not directly addressed, but technical replication error appeared minimal. Few patients were studied, so findings need validation in larger groups.

Mixed chimerism was transient after nonmyeloablative marrow transplants from related graft donors. The method was immunoSEQ multiplex PCR; TCRdb's version includes in-frame clones alone and lacks a portion of them. Of around 86,000 clones in the sample, 91% were seen once. On this clone: Its antigen is not known.

The CDR3 has 15 amino acids. CDR1 is LNHNV, CDR2 YYDKDF, per germline (reference sequence). V was trimmed by 2 bases and J by 3 bases, leaving 14 bases between them. The material was CD4+ T cells from blood (PBMCs), obtained 24 months after the transplant. This sequence originates from a human patient who received a combined kidney and bone marrow transplant. The graft donor may have contributed some T cells. This sequence joins TRBV15 and TRBJ2-7, with D possibly TRBD1 on 5 matching bases. The chain's CDR3 is CATSRFRESLYEQYF. DNA of the CDR3: TGTGCCACCAGCAGATTCAGGGAATCCCTCTACGAGCAGTACTTC.